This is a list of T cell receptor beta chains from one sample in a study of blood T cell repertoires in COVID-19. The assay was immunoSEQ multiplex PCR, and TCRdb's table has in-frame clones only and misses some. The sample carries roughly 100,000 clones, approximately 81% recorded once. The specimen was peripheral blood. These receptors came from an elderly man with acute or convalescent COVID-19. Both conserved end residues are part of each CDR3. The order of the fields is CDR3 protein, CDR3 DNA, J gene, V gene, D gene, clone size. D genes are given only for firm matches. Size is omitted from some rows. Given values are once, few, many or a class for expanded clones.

CASSFRDRGRLETQYF | TGTGCCAGTAGTTTCCGGGACAGGGGGCGTCTGGAGACCCAGTACTTC | TRBJ2-5 | TRBV19 | TRBD1 | .
CASSENSGEGSPLHF | TGCGCCAGCAGCGAGAACTCAGGGGAGGGTTCACCCCTCCACTTT | TRBJ1-6 | TRBV5-1 | . | .
CSVTTRNSNQPQHF | TGCAGCGTTACTACCCGAAATAGCAATCAGCCCCAGCATTTT | TRBJ1-5 | TRBV29-1 | . | .
CASSLSLAGGQETQYF | TGTGCCAGCAGCTTATCGCTGGCAGGGGGGCAAGAGACCCAGTACTTC | TRBJ2-5 | TRBV11-2 | . | .
CASSLLTPNTEAFF | TGCGCCAGCAGCTTACTAACACCCAACACTGAAGCTTTCTTT | TRBJ1-1 | TRBV5-1 | . | .
CASSPGLAGGPADTQYF | TGTGCCAGCAGCCCGGGACTAGCGGGAGGGCCCGCAGATACGCAGTATTTT | TRBJ2-3 | TRBV7-3 | TRBD2 | .
CASTSSGTGGQKLFF | TGTGCCAGTACCTCAAGTGGGACAGGAGGACAAAAACTGTTTTTT | TRBJ1-4 | TRBV19 | TRBD1 | .
CASSQEGRGSSRGRVEIEAFF | TGTGCCAGCAGCCAAGAGGGTCGGGGATCGTCACGGGGTAGGGTCGAAATTGAAGCTTTCTTT | TRBJ1-1 | TRBV4-2 | . | .
CASSPPIPGQVTDTQYF | TGTGCCAGCAGTCCTCCAATCCCGGGACAGGTCACAGATACGCAGTATTTT | TRBJ2-3 | TRBV28 | TRBD1 | .
CASSLGLAGPTGELFF | TGCGCCAGCAGCTTGGGACTAGCGGGTCCGACCGGGGAGCTGTTTTTT | TRBJ2-2 | TRBV5-1 | TRBD2 | .
CASSGRLAGDEQYF | TGCGCCAGCAGTGGGCGGCTAGCGGGCGACGAGCAGTACTTC | TRBJ2-7 | TRBV10-2 | TRBD2 | .
CASSQPTGREQYF | TGTGCCAGCAGCCAACCCACAGGGCGCGAGCAGTACTTC | TRBJ2-7 | TRBV3-1/TRBV3-2 | . | once
CASSALTGQETQYF | TGTGCCAGCAGTGCTCTGACAGGGCAAGAGACCCAGTACTTC | TRBJ2-5 | TRBV13 | TRBD1 | .
CASSPALDRGRNTIYF | TGTGCCAGCTCACCCGCCCTGGACAGGGGGCGAAACACCATATATTTT | TRBJ1-3 | TRBV18 | TRBD1 | few
CASSYRRGTSRSSYNEQFF | TGTGCCAGCAGTTACCGTCGTGGGACTAGCAGGAGCTCCTACAATGAGCAGTTCTTC | TRBJ2-1 | TRBV6-2/TRBV6-3 | TRBD2 | few
CASSPSGLRNTIYF | TGTGCCAGCTCGCCTTCGGGGTTGAGAAACACCATATATTTT | TRBJ1-3 | TRBV18 | . | .
CASSPMGASGVSYNEQFF | TGTGCCAGCAGCCCCATGGGGGCTAGCGGGGTCTCCTACAATGAGCAGTTCTTC | TRBJ2-1 | TRBV7-2 | TRBD2 | .
CASSLQTGLSGANVLTF | TGTGCCAGCAGCTTGCAAACAGGTCTCTCTGGGGCCAACGTCCTGACTTTC | TRBJ2-6 | TRBV5-8 | . | once
CASSVTFSAGNTIYF | TGTGCCAGCAGCGTCACGTTTTCAGCTGGAAACACCATATATTTT | TRBJ1-3 | TRBV9 | . | .
CSVGPHDRVGETQYF | TGCAGCGTTGGCCCCCACGACAGGGTGGGGGAGACCCAGTACTTC | TRBJ2-5 | TRBV29-1 | TRBD1 | few
CASSPWGGGNYGYTF | TGTGCCAGCTCACCATGGGGGGGTGGCAACTATGGCTACACCTTC | TRBJ1-2 | TRBV18 | . | .
CATGWFEGGTDTQYF | TGTGCCACCGGGTGGTTTGAAGGGGGCACAGATACGCAGTATTTT | TRBJ2-3 | TRBV10-3 | . | .
CASSSGHGYYEQYF | TGTGCCAGCAGTTCCGGACACGGATACTACGAGCAGTACTTC | TRBJ2-7 | TRBV28 | . | .
CAISESEQTPSYEQYF | TGTGCCATCAGTGAGTCTGAACAGACGCCTTCCTACGAGCAGTACTTC | TRBJ2-7 | TRBV10-3 | . | .
CASSGQGSGDQPQHF | TGTGCCAGCAGTGGACAGGGGTCCGGGGATCAGCCCCAGCATTTT | TRBJ1-5 | TRBV6-2/TRBV6-3 | TRBD1 | .
CASSYGPVYSNQPQHF | TGTGCCAGCAGTTATGGGCCAGTTTATAGCAATCAGCCCCAGCATTTT | TRBJ1-5 | TRBV6-5 | . | .
CASSRQGQGETQYF | TGTGCCAGCAGCCGCCAGGGACAGGGGGAGACCCAGTACTTC | TRBJ2-5 | TRBV5-5 | TRBD1 | .
CASSDRGQDGELFF | TGTGCCAGTAGCGACAGGGGGCAGGACGGGGAGCTGTTTTTT | TRBJ2-2 | TRBV19 | TRBD1 | once